The 27 T cell receptor beta chains below all came from one sample that was sequenced in a study of shared clonotypes between healthy human individuals. Sequenced by immunoSEQ multiplex PCR; TCRdb stores in-frame clones only, minus some. The sample records some 1,100,000 clones, 78% being singletons. The specimen was memory CD4+ T cells from PBMCs. Subset defined: CD45RA-negative fraction. The source of these receptors is a man between 18 and 29 years old in good health. Some clones in this sample may be carry-over from other donors' samples.

The CDR3 nucleotides are TGTGCCAGCAGCCAAAGATCGGGGTCCTCCTACGAGCAGTACTTC. Translating gives CASSQRSGSSYEQYF. The V call is TRBV7-6, the J call TRBJ2-7; the D gene is possibly TRBD2 (5 bases). Germline-derived CDR1 and CDR2 are SGHVS and FNYEAQ. The CDR3 runs 15 residues. V lost 5 bases to trimming and J lost 0 bases, with 14 bases between them.

As regards this clone: Other DNA sequences in the same sample also yield this CDR3. The chain is built from TRBV10-3 and TRBJ2-7; 7 bases align to TRBD1. Germline-derived CDR1 and CDR2 are ENHRY and SYGVKD. V trimming: 5 bases; J trimming: 0 bases; junction bases outside the gene matches: 1. The CDR3 is made up of 13 amino acids. The CDR3 sequence is CAISRTGSYEQYF. CDR3 nucleotides: TGTGCCATCAGTCGGACAGGCTCCTACGAGCAGTACTTC.

The chain joins TRBV6-6 to TRBJ1-5; D is ambiguous. CDR1 and CDR2 (germline): MNHNY, SVGAGI (reference sequence). CDR3 size: 13 residues. Deletions cut 2 bases from V and 3 bases from J, with 5 bases between. The CDR3 spells CASSYPNNQPQHF. CDR3 DNA sequence: TGTGCCAGCAGTTACCCGAACAATCAGCCCCAGCATTTT.

The chain links TRBV27 to TRBJ1-3; 7 bases map to TRBD1. This CDR3 comprises 14 residues. With V trimmed by 5 bases and J by 2 bases, 3 bases remained unmatched. Germline V gene data show CDR1 as MNHEY and CDR2 as SMNVEV (reference sequence). As DNA, the CDR3 is TGTGCCAGCAGTCGACAGGGAGCTGGAAACACCATATATTTT. Encoded protein: CASSRQGAGNTIYF.

V and J are TRBV4-2 and TRBJ2-2, with D perhaps TRBD2 (6 bases). V lost 3 bases and J 5 bases, leaving 16 bases between the germline ends. Germline V CDR1 and CDR2: LGHNA, YNFKEQ. This CDR3 region has 16 residues. This CDR3 is CASSQEQMGGTGELFF. The CDR3 DNA is TGTGCCAGCAGCCAGGAACAGATGGGAGGAACCGGGGAGCTGTTTTTT.

The chain employs TRBV14 and TRBJ2-2; D call uncertain. CDR1 is SGHDN, CDR2 FVKESK, per germline. The CDR3 is 13 amino acids. V was pared by 4 bases and J by 4 bases, with 7 bases between. The CDR3 DNA follows: TGTGCCAGCAGCCGAGTAAGCACCGGGGAGCTGTTTTTT. It is translated as CASSRVSTGELFF.

As to this clone: At the DNA level, this CDR3 is encoded by other sequences in the same sample as well. The V gene is TRBV19, the J gene TRBJ1-5; 8 bases are shared with TRBD1. The germline V gene encodes CDR1 LNHDA and CDR2 SQIVND (reference sequence). This CDR3 has 14 amino acids. V trimming: 8 bases; J trimming: 2 bases; junction bases outside the gene matches: 5. The CDR3 here is CASSGTGGNQPQHF. The CDR3 coding sequence is TGTGCCAGTTCCGGGACAGGAGGCAATCAGCCCCAGCATTTT.

As DNA, the CDR3 is TGTGCCAGCAGCTTAATCCGGGCTAGCGGGTACCAAGAGACCCAGTACTTC. This translates into CASSLIRASGYQETQYF. The V gene is TRBV7-2, the J gene TRBJ2-5, with TRBD2 matching over 8 bases. Losses at the gene ends were 2 bases for V and 0 bases for J; bases not matched to a gene: 8. Germline CDR1 and CDR2: SGHTA and FQGNSA. The CDR3 totals 17 residues.

The V call is TRBV30, the J call TRBJ2-7; 11 bases are shared with TRBD1. Germline V lookup: CDR1 GTSNPN, CDR2 SVGIG (reference sequence). The CDR3 totals 16 residues. Trimming took 0 bases from V and 4 from J; bases not matched to a gene: 8. CDR3 nucleotide sequence: TGTGCCTGGAGTGTAAGGCTTGGGACAGGGGGTTACGAGCAGTACTTC. The encoded protein is CAWSVRLGTGGYEQYF.

The table lists this clone with many counts. The rearrangement uses TRBV7-9 and TRBJ2-5; 12 bases are a match to TRBD2. The germline V gene encodes CDR1 SEHNR and CDR2 FQNEAQ (reference sequence). Trimming cost V 5 bases and J 4 bases; bases outside gene matches: 2. This CDR3 is built from 14 residues. The CDR3 here is CASSTGLAGETQYF. CDR3 nucleotide sequence: TGTGCCAGCAGCACGGGACTAGCGGGAGAGACCCAGTACTTC.

The rearrangement links TRBV30 to TRBJ2-2; 10 bases match TRBD2. Germline V gene sequence: CDR1 GTSNPN, CDR2 SVGIG (reference sequence). Unmatched junction bases numbered 7, after V lost 2 bases and J lost 7 bases. This CDR3 is 15 amino acids long. The CDR3 sequence: CAWSSGRAPVGELFF. The CDR3 DNA follows: TGTGCCTGGAGTAGCGGGAGGGCCCCAGTCGGGGAGCTGTTTTTT.

J is TRBJ2-1 and V is TRBV13; 11 nucleotides align to TRBD2. V lost 0 bases and J lost 5; bases outside the gene matches: 18. Germline CDR1 and CDR2: PRHDT and FYEKMQ (reference sequence). This CDR3 is built from 21 residues. This CDR3 is CASSLGLAHKLGLAENNEQFF. The CDR3, as DNA: TGTGCCAGCAGCTTAGGCCTAGCCCACAAATTGGGACTAGCGGAGAACAATGAGCAGTTCTTC.

This chain connects TRBV7-2 to TRBJ2-5, with D perhaps matching TRBD2 (5 bases). Trimming pared 1 base from V and 4 bases from J, leaving 13 bases between. Germline V lookup: CDR1 SGHTA, CDR2 FQGNSA. CDR3 length: 15 amino acids. The CDR3 protein is CASSLEALAVETQYF. DNA of the CDR3: TGTGCCAGCAGCTTAGAGGCCCTAGCAGTAGAGACCCAGTACTTC.

The rearrangement joins TRBV28 to TRBJ2-7; tentative D call: TRBD2 (6 bases). The germline V gene has CDR1 MDHEN and CDR2 SYDVKM. The CDR3 totals 15 residues. V lost 2 bases to trimming and J lost 2 bases, with 13 bases between them. CDR3 coding DNA: TGTGCCAGCAGTTTAAACGGGGGACTGACCTACGAGCAGTACTTC. It yields the protein CASSLNGGLTYEQYF.

Only one count was recorded for this clone. The chain links TRBV11-3 to TRBJ1-2; D unresolved. V was shortened by 3 bases and J by 8 bases, with 10 bases between the two germline ends. From germline, CDR1 is SGHNT and CDR2 YENEEA. The CDR3 contains 12 residues. The CDR3 DNA reads TGTGCCAGCAGCTTGATTGATAGGGGCTACACCTTC. Translating gives CASSLIDRGYTF.

The rearrangement uses TRBV27 and TRBJ1-5, with 10 bases aligning to TRBD1. V lost 5 bases to trimming and J lost 2 bases; unmatched junction nucleotides: 6. The CDR3 sequence is 16 residues long. Germline V gene sequence: CDR1 MNHEY, CDR2 SMNVEV (reference sequence). DNA of the CDR3: TGTGCCAGCAGTCCGATGGACAGGGGGGGCAATCAGCCCCAGCATTTT. This gives the protein CASSPMDRGGNQPQHF.

The CDR3 here is CAISPRDRYEQYF. Here the CDR3 DNA reads TGTGCCATCAGTCCCCGGGACAGATACGAGCAGTACTTC. This sequence joins TRBV10-3 and TRBJ2-7; TRBD1 agrees at 7 bases. The CDR3 extends over 13 amino acids. The germline V gene has CDR1 ENHRY and CDR2 SYGVKD. Trimming took 5 bases from V and 4 from J; bases not matched to a gene: 5.

V usage is TRBV7-8 and J usage is TRBJ2-3; TRBD2 matches at 9 bases. This CDR3 is built from 15 residues. J gave up 4 bases and V 2 bases, and 4 bases lay outside the gene matches. Germline V lookup: CDR1 SGHVS, CDR2 FQNEAQ. Written as DNA, the CDR3 is TGTGCCAGCAGCTTAAGGGCGGGAGGGCCAGATACGCAGTATTTT. Residues: CASSLRAGGPDTQYF.

In the case of this clone: A much larger clonotype is one base distant, so this may be a read error. J is TRBJ1-4 and V is TRBV5-4, with TRBD1 identical over 8 bases. CDR3 size: 15 residues. Trimming took 4 bases from V and 1 from J; bases not matched to a gene: 3. CDR1 SGHNT and CDR2 YYREEE come from the germline V gene (reference sequence). CDR3 sequence reads: CASSLGQGTNEKLFF. The CDR3 nucleotides are TGTGCCAGCAGCCTAGGACAGGGAACTAATGAAAAACTGTTTTTT.

This clone was counted a single time. This likely reflects a read error, since a far larger clone is one base away. The CDR3 loop reads CASSRDRYTDTQYF. The CDR3 DNA sequence: TGTGCCAGCAGCCGGGACCGTTACACAGATACGCAGTATTTT. The chain joins TRBV11-1 to TRBJ2-3; D may match TRBD1 or TRBD2 (5 bases each). Germline V gene data show CDR1 as SGHAT and CDR2 as FQDESV (reference sequence). Trimming removed 5 bases from V and 2 bases from J, with 11 bases in between. CDR3 size: 14 residues.

CDR3 sequence: CASSLAPGVLEQYF. The CDR3 DNA reads as TGTGCCAGCAGCTTAGCTCCGGGAGTGCTCGAGCAGTACTTC. V gene TRBV7-2 combines with J gene TRBJ2-7, with D possibly being TRBD2 (6 bases). The V end lost 0 bases, the J end lost 6 bases, and 12 bases lay between the germline ends. Germline values: CDR1 SGHTA, CDR2 FQGNSA. CDR3 length equals 14 residues.

The chain combines TRBV28 with TRBJ2-7; 8 bases are a match to TRBD2. The CDR3 has 15 residues. Unmatched junction bases numbered 11, after V lost 10 bases and J lost 0 bases. Germline CDR1 MDHEN, CDR2 SYDVKM. This CDR3 reads CATTSASGFSYEQYF. CDR3 nucleotides: TGTGCCACGACTTCCGCTAGCGGGTTCTCCTACGAGCAGTACTTC.

V is TRBV11-2 and J is TRBJ1-5; 10 nucleotides match TRBD1. Unmatched junction bases numbered 11, after V lost 1 base and J lost 11 bases. Per the germline V gene, CDR1 is SGHAT and CDR2 is FQNNGV. This CDR3 region has 16 residues. CDR3 sequence reads: CASSLAPGQGWSAQHF. The CDR3 DNA follows: TGTGCCAGCAGCTTAGCCCCGGGACAGGGGTGGTCGGCCCAGCATTTT.

The chain recombines TRBV4-1 with TRBJ2-7; a possible D gene is TRBD2 (9 bases). CDR1 and CDR2 (germline): MGHRA, YSYEKL. The V end lost 4 bases, the J end lost 3 bases, and 34 bases lay between the germline ends. The CDR3 length is 21 residues. The CDR3 DNA is TGCGCCAGCAGCCGAGCTTCAGGACAGGGACTAGCTCTATCCCCCCTCTACGAGCAGTACTTC. Translation: CASSRASGQGLALSPLYEQYF.

This clone came up once. The chain recombines TRBV18 with TRBJ1-4; tentatively, D is TRBD1 (6 bases). Germline values: CDR1 KGHSH, CDR2 LQKENI. The CDR3 totals 16 residues. Trimming removed 3 bases from V and 1 base from J, with 12 bases in between. CDR3 region: CASSPQGRGTNEKLFF. The DNA of the CDR3 is TGTGCCAGCTCACCCCAGGGGCGGGGAACTAATGAAAAACTGTTTTTT.

CDR3: CASRPGSGRGADTQYF. The CDR3 coding sequence is TGTGCCAGCAGGCCGGGGAGCGGGAGGGGGGCAGATACGCAGTATTTT. The chain combines TRBV11-2 with TRBJ2-3; 10 bases map to TRBD2. Trimming at V came to 6 bases and at J to 4 bases, leaving 10 bases not matched to a gene. CDR3 length: 16 amino acids. The germline gives CDR1 SGHAT, CDR2 FQNNGV. Based on the CDR3 plus reference TRBV11-2 and TRBJ2-3, the full variable domain is EAGVAQSPRYKIIEKRQSVAFWCNPISGHATLYWYQQILGQGPKLLIQFQNNGVVDDSQLPKDRFSAERLKGVDSTLKIQPAKLEDSAVYLCASRPGSGRGADTQYFGPGTRLTVL.

The chain combines TRBV6-1 with TRBJ2-3, with D uncertain. The CDR3 has 15 residues. Germline CDR1 is MNHNS and CDR2 is SASEGT. V lost 7 bases, J lost 6 bases, and 20 bases lay in between. As DNA, the CDR3 is TGTGCCAGCACCGCCCTTGTGGCGGCAGTCGATACGCAGTATTTT. Its protein is CASTALVAAVDTQYF.